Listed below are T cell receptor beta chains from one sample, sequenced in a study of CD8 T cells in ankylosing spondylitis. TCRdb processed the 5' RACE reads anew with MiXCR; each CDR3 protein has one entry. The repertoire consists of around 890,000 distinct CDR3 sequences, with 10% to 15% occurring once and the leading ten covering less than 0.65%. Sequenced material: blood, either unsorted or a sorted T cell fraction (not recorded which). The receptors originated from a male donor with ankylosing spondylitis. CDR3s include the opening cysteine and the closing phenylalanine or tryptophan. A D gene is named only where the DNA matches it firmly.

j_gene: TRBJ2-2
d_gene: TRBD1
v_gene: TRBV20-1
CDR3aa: CSARSQTGGNTGELFF

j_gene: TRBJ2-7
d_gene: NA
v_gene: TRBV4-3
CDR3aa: CASSQDPYSYEQYF

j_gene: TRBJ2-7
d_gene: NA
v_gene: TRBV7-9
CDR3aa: CASSKGRDTSYEQYF

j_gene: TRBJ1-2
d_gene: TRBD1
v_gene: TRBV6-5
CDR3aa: CASSSPTGRPDGYTF

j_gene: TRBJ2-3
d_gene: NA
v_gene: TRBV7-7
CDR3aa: CASSFDRTSTDTQYF

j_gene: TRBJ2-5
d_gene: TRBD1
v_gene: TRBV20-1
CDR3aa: CSAILRPGQGETQYF

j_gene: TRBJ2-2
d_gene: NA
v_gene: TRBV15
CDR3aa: CATSRGLGGTSNTGELFF

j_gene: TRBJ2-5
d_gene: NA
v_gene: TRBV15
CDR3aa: CATSRGSQETQYF

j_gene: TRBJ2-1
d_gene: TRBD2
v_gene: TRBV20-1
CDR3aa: CSARPLADHYNEQFF

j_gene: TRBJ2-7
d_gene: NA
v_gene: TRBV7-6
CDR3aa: CASSGRTGSYEQYF

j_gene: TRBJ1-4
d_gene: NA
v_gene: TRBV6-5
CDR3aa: CASSSGTLSNEKLFF

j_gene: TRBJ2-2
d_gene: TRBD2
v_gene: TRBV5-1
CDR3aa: CASSLARGGENTGELFF

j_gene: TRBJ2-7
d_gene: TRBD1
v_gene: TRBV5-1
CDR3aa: CASSSGQGAVGEQYF

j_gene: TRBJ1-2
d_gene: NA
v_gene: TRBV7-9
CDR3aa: CASSLKARNYGYTF

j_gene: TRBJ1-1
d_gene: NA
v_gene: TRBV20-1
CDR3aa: CSAREGASEAFF

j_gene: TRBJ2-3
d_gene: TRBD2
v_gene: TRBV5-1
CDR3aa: CASSLGIAGPTDTQYF

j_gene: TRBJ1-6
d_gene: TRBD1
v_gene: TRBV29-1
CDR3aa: CSVAETGDNSPLHF

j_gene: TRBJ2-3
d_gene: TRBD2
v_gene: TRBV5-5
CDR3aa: CASSLPGGGPDTQYF

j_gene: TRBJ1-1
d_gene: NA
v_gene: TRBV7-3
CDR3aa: CASSLSRETEAFF

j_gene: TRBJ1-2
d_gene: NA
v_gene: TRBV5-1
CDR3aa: CASSLAPLGRTEVYTF

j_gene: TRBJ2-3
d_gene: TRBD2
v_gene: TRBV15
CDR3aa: CATSSGLVTDTQYF

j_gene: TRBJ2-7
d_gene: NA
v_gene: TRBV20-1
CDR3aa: CSASSSVTGKLGEQYF

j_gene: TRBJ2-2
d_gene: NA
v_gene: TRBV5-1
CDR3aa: CASERGNTGELFF

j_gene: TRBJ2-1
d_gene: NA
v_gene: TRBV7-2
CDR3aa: CASSLADPAWQFF

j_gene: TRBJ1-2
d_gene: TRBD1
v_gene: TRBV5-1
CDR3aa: CASSLQGAVYGYTF

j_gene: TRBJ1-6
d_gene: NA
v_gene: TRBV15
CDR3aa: CATSLTDPHNSPLHF

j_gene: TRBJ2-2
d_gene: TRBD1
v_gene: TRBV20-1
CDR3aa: CSGQGNGELFF

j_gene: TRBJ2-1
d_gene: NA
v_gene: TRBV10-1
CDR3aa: CASSWGTTVDEQFF

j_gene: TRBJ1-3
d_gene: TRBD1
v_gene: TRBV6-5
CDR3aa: CASSYDRGSGNTIYF

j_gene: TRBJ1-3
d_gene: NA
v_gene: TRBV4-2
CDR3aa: CASSQPEGGSGNTIYF

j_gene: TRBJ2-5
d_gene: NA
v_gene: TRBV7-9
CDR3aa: CAISEWVQETQYF

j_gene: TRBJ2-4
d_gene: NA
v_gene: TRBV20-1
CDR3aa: CSARDEAKNIQYF

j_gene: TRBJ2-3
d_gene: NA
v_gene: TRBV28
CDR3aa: CASTTPRGGGTDTQYF

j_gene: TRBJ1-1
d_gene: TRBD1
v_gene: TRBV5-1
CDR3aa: CASSNMGQLMNTEAFF

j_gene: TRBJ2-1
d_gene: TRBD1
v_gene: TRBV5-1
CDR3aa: CASSPGQGLYNEQFF

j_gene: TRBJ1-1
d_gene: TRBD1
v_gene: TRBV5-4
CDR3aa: CASSPRPGGRTEAFF

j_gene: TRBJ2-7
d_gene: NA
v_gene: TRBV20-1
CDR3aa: CSARDPRPGAYEQYF

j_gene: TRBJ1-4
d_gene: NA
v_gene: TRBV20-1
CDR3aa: CSARPTNEKLFF

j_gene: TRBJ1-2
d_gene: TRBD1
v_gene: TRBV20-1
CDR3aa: CSATYPTGGNGYTF

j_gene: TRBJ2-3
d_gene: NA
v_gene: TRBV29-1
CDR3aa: CSVAPWKGVGDTQYF

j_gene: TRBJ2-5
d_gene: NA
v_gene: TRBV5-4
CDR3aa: CASSGGSQPIQETQYF

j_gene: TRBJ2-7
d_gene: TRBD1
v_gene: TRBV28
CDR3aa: CASRPYRGAIYEQYF

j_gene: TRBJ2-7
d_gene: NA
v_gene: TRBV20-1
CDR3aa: CSARAAGSYEQYF

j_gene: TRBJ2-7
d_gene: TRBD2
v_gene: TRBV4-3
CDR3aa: CASSQEAGVKQYF

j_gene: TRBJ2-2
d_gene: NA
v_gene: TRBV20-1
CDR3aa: CSAPFSTGELFF

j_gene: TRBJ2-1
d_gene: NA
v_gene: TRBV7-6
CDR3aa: CASSLGREQFF

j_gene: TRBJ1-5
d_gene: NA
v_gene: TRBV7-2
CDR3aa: CASSLGVEFQPQHF

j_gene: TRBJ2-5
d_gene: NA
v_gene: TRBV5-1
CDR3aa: CASSPQVGVRKTQYF

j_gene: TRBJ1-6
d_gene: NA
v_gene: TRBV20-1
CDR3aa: CSAGRDGNSPLHF